The source of this TCR beta chain is a study of graft-versus-host responses after intestinal transplantation. Whole-study findings and limits: Maximum circulating GvH clone levels tracked with early post-transplant HvG decreases. Allograft graft-versus-host to host-versus-graft clonal ratios ran high in patients with graft-donor T cell macrochimerism. Some GvH clones were seen earlier in gut or blood, suggesting intestinal origin.

Some clones are missing from TCRdb's copy, which holds only in-frame ones; the method was immunoSEQ multiplex PCR. Of fewer than 110,000 clones listed, roughly 93% are singletons. As to this clone: Its antigen remains unidentified.

The junction had 5 bases not matched to a gene; V was cut back by 6 bases and J by 8 bases. CDR3 length: 12 residues. Germline V gene data show CDR1 as SQVTM and CDR2 as ANQGSEA. This material consisted of unstimulated CD8+ T cells sorted from spleen or lymph node cells, taken before intestinal transplant. The sequence was obtained from a human donor who received an intestinal transplant. The chain employs TRBV29-1 and TRBJ2-1, with TRBD1 identical over 9 bases. CDR3 nucleotides: TGCAGCGTGAGGGACAGGGTCCATGAGCAGTTCTTC. This sequence encodes CSVRDRVHEQFF.